These 4 T cell receptor beta chains were sequenced from one sample in a study of Graves' ophthalmopathy and Graves' hyperthyroidism. Scientists amplified the TCR beta CDR3 regions from RNA transcripts. Scientists carried out first-round RT-PCR using HTBI primers and then a second-round multiplex PCR. A single record per CDR3 protein comes from TCRdb applying MiXCR to the multiplex PCR reads. The sample has about 740,000 distinct CDR3 sequences, roughly 41% seen once; the top ten hold approximately 43%. The sample consisted of peripheral blood. Every receptor here comes from an adult man with Graves' ophthalmopathy.

This clonotype was seen repeatedly, ten times or more. The chain combines TRBV7-9 with TRBJ2-7; 10 nucleotides line up with TRBD1. With 3 bases clipped from V and 4 bases from J, the junction kept 3 bases outside the gene matches. CDR3 length: 14 amino acids. CDR1 and CDR2 (germline): SEHNR, FQNEAQ (reference sequence). Here the CDR3 reads CASSLGTGVYEQYF. The CDR3 DNA reads as TGTGCCAGCAGCTTGGGGACAGGGGTATACGAGCAGTACTTC.

This clonotype was recorded at least ten times. The chain carries TRBV7-8 and TRBJ2-7; 11 bases agree with TRBD1. This CDR3 spans 17 amino acids. CDR1 and CDR2 (germline): SGHVS, FQNEAQ. The V and J ends lost 2 bases and 3 bases, in that order; junction bases with no gene match: 9. Here the CDR3 reads CASSLIAEGQGGYEQYF. DNA for the CDR3: TGTGCCAGCAGCTTAATCGCGGAGGGACAGGGGGGCTACGAGCAGTACTTC. The full variable domain, completed using reference TRBV7-8 and TRBJ2-7, is GAGVSQSPRYKVAKRGQDVALRCDPISGHVSLFWYQQALGQGPEFLTYFQNEAQLDKSGLPSDRFFAERPEGSVSTLKIQRTQQEDSAVYLCASSLIAEGQGGYEQYFGPGTRLTVT.

The J gene is TRBJ2-2, the V gene TRBV7-9; the D gene is possibly TRBD2 (6 bases). CDR1 is SEHNR and CDR2 is FQNEAQ in the germline V gene (reference sequence). V lost 5 bases and J 7 bases, leaving 14 bases between the germline ends. The CDR3 is made up of 14 amino acids. CDR3 residues: CASSRGWTIGELFF. DNA of the CDR3: TGTGCCAGCAGCCGAGGGTGGACTATCGGGGAGCTGTTTTTT.

A remark on this clonotype: The germline gene is not matched at one end of the junction; a read error may be the cause. The rearrangement joins TRBV7-7 to TRBJ2-3, with a possible D match to TRBD2 (5 bases). Germline assignment: CDR1 SSHAT and CDR2 FNYEAQ (reference sequence). The CDR3 length is 15 residues. The CDR3 DNA reads as TGTGCTAGCAGCCTTACTAGTCTTGCCGGAGATACGCAGTATTTT. Translating gives CASSLTSLAGDTQYF. The full variable domain, in which reference TRBV7-7 and TRBJ2-3 provide the parts outside the CDR3, is GAGVSQSPRYKVTKRGQDVTLRCDPISSHATLYWYQQALGQGPEFLTYFNYEAQPDKSGLPSDRFSAERPEGSISTLTIQRTEQRDSAMYRCASSLTSLAGDTQYFGPGTRLTVL.